One and the same sample provided the 5 T cell receptor beta chains below, sequenced in a study of identical twins. Each CDR3 protein gets one entry after TCRdb re-called the 5' RACE reads with MiXCR. The repertoire holds some 900,000 distinct CDR3 sequences, with roughly an eighth as singletons. These data also formed part of another study, on yellow fever vaccine responses in identical twins.

The sequencing input was PBMCs. These TCRs come from a young woman in good health.

Regarding this clonotype: At one end the junction does not follow the germline gene, possibly because of a read error. The genes are TRBV18 and TRBJ2-1; 9 bases are a match to TRBD1. CDR3 size: 16 residues. Germline assignment: CDR1 KGHSH and CDR2 LQKENI. In DNA form, the CDR3 reads TGTGCCAGCTCACCGACCCTCGGGACAGGGCTGGTCCCCCCGCTCTTC. Its translation: CASSPTLGTGLVPPLF.

This chain uses TRBV9 with TRBJ2-1; D is tentatively TRBD1 or TRBD2 (5 bases each). V lost 4 bases, J lost 9 bases, and 23 bases lay in between. The germline CDR1 and CDR2 sequences are SGDLS and YYNGEE. The CDR3 consists of 16 residues. In nucleotides, the CDR3 is TGTGCCAGCAGCAACCTAGGGACCCTTGGCGTCGCTGAGCAGTTCTTC. Encoded protein: CASSNLGTLGVAEQFF.

This clonotype was picked up a small number of times. The chain employs TRBV7-2 and TRBJ1-6; TRBD1 matches 7 bases. This CDR3 comprises 16 residues. V was pared by 3 bases and J by 8 bases, with 10 bases of the junction left unmatched. Germline V gene lookup returns CDR1 SGHTA and CDR2 FQGNSA. CDR3 sequence: CASSFRGPFLHSPLHF. CDR3 sequence (DNA): TGTGCCAGCAGCTTTAGGGGGCCGTTTCTGCATTCACCCCTCCACTTT. Full variable domain (missing parts from reference TRBV7-2 and TRBJ1-6): GAGVSQSPSNKVTEKGKDVELRCDPISGHTALYWYRQSLGQGLEFLIYFQGNSAPDKSGLPSDRFSAERTGGSVSTLTIQRTQQEDSAVYLCASSFRGPFLHSPLHFGNGTRLTVT.

This clonotype was detected a few times. CDR3 sequence: CASSYGQGDQPQHF. The CDR3 nucleotides are TGTGCCAGCAGCTACGGACAGGGCGATCAGCCCCAGCATTTT. The chain carries TRBV13 and TRBJ1-5; 8 bases fit TRBD1. The V and J ends lost 4 bases and 5 bases, in that order; junction bases with no gene match: 4. This CDR3 has 14 residues. Per the germline V gene, CDR1 is PRHDT and CDR2 is FYEKMQ (reference sequence).

This clonotype has ten or more counts. The chain has TRBV2 and TRBJ2-2; 9 bases align to TRBD2. This CDR3 comprises 18 residues. Trimming cost V 5 bases and J 2 bases; bases outside gene matches: 12. Germline CDR1 SNHLY, CDR2 FYNNEI. The CDR3, as DNA: TGTGCCAGCAGTTCACTAGCGGGTGTGACATCAAACACCGGGGAGCTGTTTTTT. It yields the protein CASSSLAGVTSNTGELFF.